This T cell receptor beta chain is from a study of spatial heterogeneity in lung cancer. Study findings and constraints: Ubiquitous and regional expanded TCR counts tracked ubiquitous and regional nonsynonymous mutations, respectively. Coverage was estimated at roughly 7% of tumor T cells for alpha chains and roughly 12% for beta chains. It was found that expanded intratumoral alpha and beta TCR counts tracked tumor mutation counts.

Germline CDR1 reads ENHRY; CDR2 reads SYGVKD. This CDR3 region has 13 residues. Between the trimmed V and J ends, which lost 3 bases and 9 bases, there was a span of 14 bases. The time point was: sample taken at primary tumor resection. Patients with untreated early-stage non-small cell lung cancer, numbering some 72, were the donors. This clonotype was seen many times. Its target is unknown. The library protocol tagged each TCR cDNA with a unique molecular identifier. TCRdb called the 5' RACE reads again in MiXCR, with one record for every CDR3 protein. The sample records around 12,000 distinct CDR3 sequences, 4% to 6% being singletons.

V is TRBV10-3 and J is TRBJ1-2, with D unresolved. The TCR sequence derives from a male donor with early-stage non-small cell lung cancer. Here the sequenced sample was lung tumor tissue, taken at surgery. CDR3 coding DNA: TGTGCCATCAGTGATGAATGGGCTGGAAGCTACACCTTC. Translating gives CAISDEWAGSYTF.